This TCR beta chain was sequenced in a study of CD8 T cells in ankylosing spondylitis. The study, taken as a whole, reports: Some motif variants had been reported before (in reactive arthritis synovial fluid and blood). In ankylosing spondylitis blood, a motif of roughly eight highly homologous TCR beta variants appeared characteristic. Reportedly, disease-linked clones are significantly enriched in ankylosing spondylitis patients' matched synovial fluid.

Many counts were recorded for this clonotype. The antigen is unknown. Library preparation for TCR beta used quantitative 5'-RACE with molecular barcodes. TCRdb passed the 5' RACE reads through MiXCR, listing each CDR3 protein once. Here the sample spans about 240,000 distinct CDR3 sequences, roughly 8.6% being singletons. Trimming left V 7 bases short and J 0 bases short, with 14 bases between. The CDR3 spans 15 residues. CDR1 is SGHTA and CDR2 is FQGNSA in the germline V gene. The chain links TRBV7-2 to TRBJ2-3, with D possibly TRBD1 on 5 matching bases. The sequence came from a male donor with ankylosing spondylitis or in good health (not recorded which). The sequenced material came from blood, either unsorted or a sorted T cell fraction (not recorded which). The CDR3 bases are TGTGCCAGCACCTTGGGTAGGGGTAGCACAGATACGCAGTATTTT. This codes for CASTLGRGSTDTQYF.